This T cell receptor beta chain was sequenced during a study of T cell repertoires in cytomegalovirus infection. Study context: Well-studied HLA-B-restricted epitopes and recently identified HLA-C-restricted epitopes of CMV were both used in the study.

On this clonotype itself: Its cognate antigen is unknown.

MiXCR was run by TCRdb on the reads, yielding one entry per CDR3 protein. The table includes about 830,000 distinct CDR3 sequences, about 31% detected once. The CDR3 spans 16 residues. Trimming took 5 bases from V and 3 from J, leaving 14 bases between them. Germline-derived CDR1 and CDR2 are SGHVS and FQNEAQ. Study-wide results and limits: CMV-specific TCR beta clonotypes restricted by HLA-C dominated the ex vivo response.

The sequences come from cultured CD8+ T cells from PBMCs, collected from culture after CMV antigen stimulation. The chain has TRBV7-8 and TRBJ1-6; TRBD1 might be the D (6 bases). This TCR was sampled from a human donor in good health (CMV status not recorded). Some clones in this sample may be carry-over from other donors' samples. The CDR3 protein is CASSPRRQDYNSPLHF. The CDR3 DNA reads TGTGCCAGCAGCCCCCGAAGACAGGACTATAATTCACCCCTCCACTTT.